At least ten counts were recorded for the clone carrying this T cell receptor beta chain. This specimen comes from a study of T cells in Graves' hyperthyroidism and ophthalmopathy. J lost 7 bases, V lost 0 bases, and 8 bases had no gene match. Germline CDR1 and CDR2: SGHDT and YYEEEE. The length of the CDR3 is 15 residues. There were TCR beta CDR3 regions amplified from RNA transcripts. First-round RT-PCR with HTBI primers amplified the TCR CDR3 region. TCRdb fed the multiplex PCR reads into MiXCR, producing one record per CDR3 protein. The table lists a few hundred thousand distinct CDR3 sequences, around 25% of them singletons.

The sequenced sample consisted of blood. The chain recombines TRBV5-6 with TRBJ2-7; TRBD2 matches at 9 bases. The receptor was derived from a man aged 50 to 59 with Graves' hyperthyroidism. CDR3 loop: CASSLGVAGVKEQYF. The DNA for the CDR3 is TGTGCCAGCAGCTTGGGAGTAGCGGGAGTGAAGGAGCAGTACTTC.